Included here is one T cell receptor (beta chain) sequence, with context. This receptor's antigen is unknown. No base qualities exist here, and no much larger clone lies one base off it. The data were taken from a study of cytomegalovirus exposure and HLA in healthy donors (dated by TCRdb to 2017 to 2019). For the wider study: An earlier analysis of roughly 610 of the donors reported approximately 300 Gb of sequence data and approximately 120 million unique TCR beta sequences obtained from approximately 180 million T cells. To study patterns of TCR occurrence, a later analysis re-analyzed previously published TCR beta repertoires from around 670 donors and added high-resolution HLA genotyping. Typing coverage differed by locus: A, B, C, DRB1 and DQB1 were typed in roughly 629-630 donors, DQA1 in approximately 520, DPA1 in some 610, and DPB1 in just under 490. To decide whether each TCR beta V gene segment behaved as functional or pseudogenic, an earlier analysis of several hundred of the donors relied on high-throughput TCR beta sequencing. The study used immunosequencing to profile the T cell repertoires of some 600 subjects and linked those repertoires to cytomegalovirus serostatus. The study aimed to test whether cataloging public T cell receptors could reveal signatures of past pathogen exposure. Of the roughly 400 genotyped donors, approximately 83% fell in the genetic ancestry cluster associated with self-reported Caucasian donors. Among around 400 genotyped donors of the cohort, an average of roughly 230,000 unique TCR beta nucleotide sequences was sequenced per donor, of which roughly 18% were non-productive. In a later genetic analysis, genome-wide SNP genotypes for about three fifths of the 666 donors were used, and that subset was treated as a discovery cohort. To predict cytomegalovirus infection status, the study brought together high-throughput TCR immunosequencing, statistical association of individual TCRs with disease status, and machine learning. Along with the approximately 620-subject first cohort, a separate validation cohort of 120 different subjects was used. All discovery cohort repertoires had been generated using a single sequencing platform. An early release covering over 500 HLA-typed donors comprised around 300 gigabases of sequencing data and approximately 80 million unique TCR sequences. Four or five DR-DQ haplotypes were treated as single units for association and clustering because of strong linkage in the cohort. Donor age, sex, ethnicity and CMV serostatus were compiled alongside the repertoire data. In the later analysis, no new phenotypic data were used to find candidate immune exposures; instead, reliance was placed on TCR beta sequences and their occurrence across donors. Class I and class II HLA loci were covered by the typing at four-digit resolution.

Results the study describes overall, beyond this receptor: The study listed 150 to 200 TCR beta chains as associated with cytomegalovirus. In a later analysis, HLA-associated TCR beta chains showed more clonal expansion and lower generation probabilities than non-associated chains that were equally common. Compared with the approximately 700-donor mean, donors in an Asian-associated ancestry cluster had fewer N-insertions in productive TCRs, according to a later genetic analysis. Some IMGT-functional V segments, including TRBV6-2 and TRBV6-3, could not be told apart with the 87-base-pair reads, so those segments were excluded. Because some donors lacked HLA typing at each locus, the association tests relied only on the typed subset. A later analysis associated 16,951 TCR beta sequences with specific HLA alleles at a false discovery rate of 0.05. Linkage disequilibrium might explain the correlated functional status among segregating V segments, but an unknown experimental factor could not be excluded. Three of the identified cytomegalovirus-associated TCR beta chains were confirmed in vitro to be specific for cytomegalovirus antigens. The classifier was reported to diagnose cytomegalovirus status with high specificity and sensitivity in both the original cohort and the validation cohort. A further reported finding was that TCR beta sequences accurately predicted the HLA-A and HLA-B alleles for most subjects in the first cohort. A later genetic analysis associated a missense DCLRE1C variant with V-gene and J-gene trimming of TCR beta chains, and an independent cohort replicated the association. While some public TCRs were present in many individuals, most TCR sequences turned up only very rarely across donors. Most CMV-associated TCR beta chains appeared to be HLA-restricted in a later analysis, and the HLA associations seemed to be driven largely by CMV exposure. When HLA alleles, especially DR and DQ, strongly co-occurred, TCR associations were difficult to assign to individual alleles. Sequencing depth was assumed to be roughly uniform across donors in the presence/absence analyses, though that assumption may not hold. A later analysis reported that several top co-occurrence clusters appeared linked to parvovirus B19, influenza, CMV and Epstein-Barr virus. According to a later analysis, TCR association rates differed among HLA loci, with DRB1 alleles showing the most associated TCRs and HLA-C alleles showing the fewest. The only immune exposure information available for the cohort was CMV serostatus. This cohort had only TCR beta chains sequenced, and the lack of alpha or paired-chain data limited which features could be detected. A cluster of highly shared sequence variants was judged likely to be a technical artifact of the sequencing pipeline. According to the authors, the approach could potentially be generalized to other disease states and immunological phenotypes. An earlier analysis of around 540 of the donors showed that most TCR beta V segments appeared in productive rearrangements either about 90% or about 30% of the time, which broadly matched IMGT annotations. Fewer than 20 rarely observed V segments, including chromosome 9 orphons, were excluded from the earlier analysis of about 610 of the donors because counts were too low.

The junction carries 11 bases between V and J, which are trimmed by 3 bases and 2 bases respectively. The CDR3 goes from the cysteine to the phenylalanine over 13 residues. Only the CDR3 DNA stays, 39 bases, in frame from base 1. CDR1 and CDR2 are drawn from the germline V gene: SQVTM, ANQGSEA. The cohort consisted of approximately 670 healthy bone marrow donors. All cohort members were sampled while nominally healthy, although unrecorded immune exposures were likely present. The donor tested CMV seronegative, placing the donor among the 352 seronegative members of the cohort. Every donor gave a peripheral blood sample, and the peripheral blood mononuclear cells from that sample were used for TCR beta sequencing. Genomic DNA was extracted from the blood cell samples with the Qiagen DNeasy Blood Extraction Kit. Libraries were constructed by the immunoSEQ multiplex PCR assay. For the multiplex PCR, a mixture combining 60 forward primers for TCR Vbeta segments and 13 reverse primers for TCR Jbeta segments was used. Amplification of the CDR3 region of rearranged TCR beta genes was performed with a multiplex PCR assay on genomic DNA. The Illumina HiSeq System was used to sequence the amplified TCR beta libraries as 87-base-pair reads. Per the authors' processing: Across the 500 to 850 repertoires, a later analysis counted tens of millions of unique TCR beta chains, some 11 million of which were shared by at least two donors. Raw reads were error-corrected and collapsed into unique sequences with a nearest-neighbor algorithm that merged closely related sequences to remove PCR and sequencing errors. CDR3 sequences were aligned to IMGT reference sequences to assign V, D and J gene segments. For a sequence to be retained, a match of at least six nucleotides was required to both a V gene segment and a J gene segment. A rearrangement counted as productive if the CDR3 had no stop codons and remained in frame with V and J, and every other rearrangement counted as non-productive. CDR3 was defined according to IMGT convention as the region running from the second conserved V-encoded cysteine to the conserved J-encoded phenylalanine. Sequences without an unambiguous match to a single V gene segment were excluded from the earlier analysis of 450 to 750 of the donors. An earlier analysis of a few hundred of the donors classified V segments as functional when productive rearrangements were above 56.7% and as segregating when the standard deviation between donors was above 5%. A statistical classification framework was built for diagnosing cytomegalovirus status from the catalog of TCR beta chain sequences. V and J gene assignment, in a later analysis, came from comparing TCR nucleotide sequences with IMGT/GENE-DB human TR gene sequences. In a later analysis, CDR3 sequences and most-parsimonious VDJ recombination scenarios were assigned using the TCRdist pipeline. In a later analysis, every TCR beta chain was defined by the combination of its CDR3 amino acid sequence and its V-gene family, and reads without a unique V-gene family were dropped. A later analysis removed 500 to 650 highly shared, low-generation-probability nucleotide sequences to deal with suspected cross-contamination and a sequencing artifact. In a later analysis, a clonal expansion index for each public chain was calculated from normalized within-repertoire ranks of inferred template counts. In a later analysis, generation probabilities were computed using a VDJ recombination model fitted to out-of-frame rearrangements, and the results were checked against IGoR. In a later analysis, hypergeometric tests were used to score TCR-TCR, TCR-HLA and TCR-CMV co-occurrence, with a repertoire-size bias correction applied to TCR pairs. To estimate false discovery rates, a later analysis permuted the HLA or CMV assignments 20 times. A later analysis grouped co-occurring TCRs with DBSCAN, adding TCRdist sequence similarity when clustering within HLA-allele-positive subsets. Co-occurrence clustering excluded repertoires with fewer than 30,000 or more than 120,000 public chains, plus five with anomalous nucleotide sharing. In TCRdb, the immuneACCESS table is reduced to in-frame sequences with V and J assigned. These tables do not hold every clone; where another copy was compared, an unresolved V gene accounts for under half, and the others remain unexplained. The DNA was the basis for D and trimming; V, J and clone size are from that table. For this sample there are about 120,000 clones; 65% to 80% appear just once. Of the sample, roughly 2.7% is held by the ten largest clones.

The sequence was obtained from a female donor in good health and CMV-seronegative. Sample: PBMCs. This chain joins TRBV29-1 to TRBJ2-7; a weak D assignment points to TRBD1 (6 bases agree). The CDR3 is CSVEGAAPYEQYF. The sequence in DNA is TGCAGCGTTGAGGGGGCGGCCCCCTACGAGCAGTACTTC.